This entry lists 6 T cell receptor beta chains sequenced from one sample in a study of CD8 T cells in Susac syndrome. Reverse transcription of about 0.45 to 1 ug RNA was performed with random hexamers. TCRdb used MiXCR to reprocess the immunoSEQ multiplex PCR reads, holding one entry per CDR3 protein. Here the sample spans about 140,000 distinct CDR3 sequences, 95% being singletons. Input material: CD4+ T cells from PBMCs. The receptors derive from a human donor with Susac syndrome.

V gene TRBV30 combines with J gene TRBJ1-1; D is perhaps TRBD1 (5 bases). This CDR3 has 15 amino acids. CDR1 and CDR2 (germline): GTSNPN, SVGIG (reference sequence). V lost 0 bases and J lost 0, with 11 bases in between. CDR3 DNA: TGTGCCTGGAGTGTACTTCGGGGGGTGAACACTGAAGCTTTCTTT. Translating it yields CAWSVLRGVNTEAFF. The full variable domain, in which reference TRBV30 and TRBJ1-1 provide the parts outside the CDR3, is SQTIHQWPATLVQPVGSPLSLECTVEGTSNPNLYWYRQAAGRGLQLLFYSVGIGQISSEVPQNLSASRPQDRQFILSSKKLLLSDSGFYLCAWSVLRGVNTEAFFGQGTRLTVV.

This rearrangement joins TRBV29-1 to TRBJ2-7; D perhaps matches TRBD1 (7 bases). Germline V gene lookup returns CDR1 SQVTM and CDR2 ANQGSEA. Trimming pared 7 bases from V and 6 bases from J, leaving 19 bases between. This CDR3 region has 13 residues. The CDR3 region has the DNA TGCAGCGGGTCAGGGCAGGGGGGCGTCGAGCAGTACTTC. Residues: CSGSGQGGVEQYF.

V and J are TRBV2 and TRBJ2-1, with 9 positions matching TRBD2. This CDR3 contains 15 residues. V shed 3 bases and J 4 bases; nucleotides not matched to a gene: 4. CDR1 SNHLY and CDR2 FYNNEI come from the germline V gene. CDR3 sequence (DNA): TGTGCCAGCAGTGAGGCGGCGGGGGGGTACAATGAGCAGTTCTTC. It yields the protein CASSEAAGGYNEQFF. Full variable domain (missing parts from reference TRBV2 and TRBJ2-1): EPEVTQTPSHQVTQMGQEVILRCVPISNHLYFYWYRQILGQKVEFLVSFYNNEISEKSEIFDDQFSVERPDGSNFTLKIRSTKLEDSAMYFCASSEAAGGYNEQFFGPGTRLTVL.

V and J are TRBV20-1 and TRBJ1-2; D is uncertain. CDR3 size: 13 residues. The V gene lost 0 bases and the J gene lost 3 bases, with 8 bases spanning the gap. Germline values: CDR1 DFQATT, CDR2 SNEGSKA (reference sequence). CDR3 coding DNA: TGCAGTGCTAGAGATTCCGGGGACTATGGCTACACCTTC. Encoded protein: CSARDSGDYGYTF.

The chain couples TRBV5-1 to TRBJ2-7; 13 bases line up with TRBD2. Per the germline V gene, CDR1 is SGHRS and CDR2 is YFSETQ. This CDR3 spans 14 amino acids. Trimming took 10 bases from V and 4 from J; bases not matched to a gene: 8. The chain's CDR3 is CAGGLAGVAYEQYF. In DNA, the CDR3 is TGCGCCGGCGGACTAGCGGGAGTTGCGTACGAGCAGTACTTC. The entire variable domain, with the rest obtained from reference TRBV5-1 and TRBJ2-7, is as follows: KAGVTQTPRYLIKTRGQQVTLSCSPISGHRSVSWYQQTPGQGLQFLFEYFSETQRNKGNFPGRFSGRQFSNSRSEMNVSTLELGDSALYLCAGGLAGVAYEQYFGPGTRLTVT.

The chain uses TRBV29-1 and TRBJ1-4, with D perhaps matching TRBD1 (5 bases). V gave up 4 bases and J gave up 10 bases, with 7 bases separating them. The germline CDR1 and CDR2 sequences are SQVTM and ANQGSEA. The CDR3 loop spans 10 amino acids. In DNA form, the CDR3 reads TGCAGCGTTGTAGACAGAAAACTGTTTTTT. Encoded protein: CSVVDRKLFF.